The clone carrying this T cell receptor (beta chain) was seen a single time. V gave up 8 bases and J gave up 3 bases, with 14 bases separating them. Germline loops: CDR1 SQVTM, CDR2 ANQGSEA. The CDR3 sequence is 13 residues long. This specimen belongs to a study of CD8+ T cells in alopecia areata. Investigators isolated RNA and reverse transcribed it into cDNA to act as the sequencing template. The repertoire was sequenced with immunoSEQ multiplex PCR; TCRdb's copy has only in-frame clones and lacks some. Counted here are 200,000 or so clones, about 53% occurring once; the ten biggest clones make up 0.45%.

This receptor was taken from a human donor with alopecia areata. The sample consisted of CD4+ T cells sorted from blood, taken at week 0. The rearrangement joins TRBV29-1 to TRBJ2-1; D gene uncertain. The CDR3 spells CSYLPTFYNEQFF. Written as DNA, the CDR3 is TGCAGCTACCTCCCGACGTTCTACAATGAGCAGTTCTTC.